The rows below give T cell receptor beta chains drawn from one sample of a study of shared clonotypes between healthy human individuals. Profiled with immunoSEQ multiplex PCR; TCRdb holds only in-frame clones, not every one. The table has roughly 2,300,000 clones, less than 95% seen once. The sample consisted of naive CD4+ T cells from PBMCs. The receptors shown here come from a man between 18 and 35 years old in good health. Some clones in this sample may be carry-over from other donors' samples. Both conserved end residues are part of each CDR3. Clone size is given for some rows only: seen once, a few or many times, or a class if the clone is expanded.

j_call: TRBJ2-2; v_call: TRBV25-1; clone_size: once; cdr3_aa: CASSGSTDNTGELFF
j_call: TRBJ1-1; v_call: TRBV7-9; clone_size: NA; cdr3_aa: CASSSRGGSKPVEAFF
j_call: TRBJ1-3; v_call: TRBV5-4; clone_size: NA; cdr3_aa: CASSTGAPTSGNTIYF
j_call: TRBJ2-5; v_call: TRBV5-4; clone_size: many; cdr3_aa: CASSPWTGNGETQYF
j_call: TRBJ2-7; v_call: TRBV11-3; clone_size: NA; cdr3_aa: CASSQTGEQYF
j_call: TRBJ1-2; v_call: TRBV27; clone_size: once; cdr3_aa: CASSPYLSGGYANYGYTF
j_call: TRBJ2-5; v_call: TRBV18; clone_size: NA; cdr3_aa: CASSPMGLAQYF
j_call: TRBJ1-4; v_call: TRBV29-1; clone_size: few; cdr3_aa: CSVEEPPGGADEKLFF
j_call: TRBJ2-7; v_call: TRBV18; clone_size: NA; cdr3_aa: CASSTNSGEQYF
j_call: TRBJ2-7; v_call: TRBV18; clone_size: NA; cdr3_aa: CASSPGLAGYEQYF
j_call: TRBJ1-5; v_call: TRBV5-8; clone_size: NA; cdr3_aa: CASSLLDGEQPQHF
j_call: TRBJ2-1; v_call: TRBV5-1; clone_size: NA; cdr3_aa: CASSLAATGQGFYNEQFF
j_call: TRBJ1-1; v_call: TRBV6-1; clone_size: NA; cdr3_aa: CASSEKRGYGLEEAFF
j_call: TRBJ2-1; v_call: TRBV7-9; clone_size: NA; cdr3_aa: CASSLRPTYNEQFF
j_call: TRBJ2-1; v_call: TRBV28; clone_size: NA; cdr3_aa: CASSRDSLFEQFF
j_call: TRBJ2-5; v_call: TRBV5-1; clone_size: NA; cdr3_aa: CASSLGTPRTETQYF
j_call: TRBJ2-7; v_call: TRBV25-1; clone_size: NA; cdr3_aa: CASSEYGGTRLYEQYF
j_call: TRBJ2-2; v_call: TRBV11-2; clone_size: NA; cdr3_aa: CASSPSGHLNTGELFF
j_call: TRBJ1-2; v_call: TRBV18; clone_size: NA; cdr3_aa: CASSPGGAVSYTF
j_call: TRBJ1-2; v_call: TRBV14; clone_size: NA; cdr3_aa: CASSPMPGNGYTF
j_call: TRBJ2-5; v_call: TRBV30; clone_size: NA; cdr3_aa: CAWSVMYQETQYF
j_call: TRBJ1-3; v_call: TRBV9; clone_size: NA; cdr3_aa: CASSVGGQVSGNTIYF
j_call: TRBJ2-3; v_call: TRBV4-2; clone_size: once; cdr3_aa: CASSQDWSLAGAVDTQYF
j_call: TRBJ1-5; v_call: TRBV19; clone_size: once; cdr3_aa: CASSIGDRDNQPQHF
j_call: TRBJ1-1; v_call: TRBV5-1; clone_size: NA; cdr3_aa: CASSEAGRGLNTEAFF
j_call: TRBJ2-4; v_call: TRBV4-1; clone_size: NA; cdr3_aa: CASSQDRAVTTLIAKNIQYF
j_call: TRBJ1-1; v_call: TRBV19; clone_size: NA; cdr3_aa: CASSIALGAWGTEAFF
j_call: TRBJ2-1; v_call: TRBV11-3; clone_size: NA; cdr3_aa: CASSLADPTYNEQFF
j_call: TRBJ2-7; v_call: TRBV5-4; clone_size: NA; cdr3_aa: CASSLAPGGEQYF
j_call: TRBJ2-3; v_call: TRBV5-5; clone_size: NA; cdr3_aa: CASSLVGASTDTQYF
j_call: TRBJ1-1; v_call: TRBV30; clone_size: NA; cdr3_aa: CAWSWGMNTEAFF
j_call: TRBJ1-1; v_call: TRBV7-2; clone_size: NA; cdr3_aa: CASSLVGETEAFF
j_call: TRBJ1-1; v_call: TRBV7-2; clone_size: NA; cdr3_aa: CASSLTGMSTEAFF
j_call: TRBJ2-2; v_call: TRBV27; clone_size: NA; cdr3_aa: CASSLVEGARGTGELFF
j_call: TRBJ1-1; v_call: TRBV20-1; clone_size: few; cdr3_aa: CSASSRTEAFF
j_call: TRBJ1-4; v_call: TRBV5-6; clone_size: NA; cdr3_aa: CASSLATLEKLFF
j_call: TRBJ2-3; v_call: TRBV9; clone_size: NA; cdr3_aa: CASSPWTQDTQYF
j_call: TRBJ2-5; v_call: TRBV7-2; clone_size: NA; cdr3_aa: CASSLKETQYF
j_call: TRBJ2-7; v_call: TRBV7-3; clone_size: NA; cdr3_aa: CASSLGLASYEQYF
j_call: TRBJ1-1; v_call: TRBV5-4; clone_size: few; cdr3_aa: CASSPDRDTEAFF